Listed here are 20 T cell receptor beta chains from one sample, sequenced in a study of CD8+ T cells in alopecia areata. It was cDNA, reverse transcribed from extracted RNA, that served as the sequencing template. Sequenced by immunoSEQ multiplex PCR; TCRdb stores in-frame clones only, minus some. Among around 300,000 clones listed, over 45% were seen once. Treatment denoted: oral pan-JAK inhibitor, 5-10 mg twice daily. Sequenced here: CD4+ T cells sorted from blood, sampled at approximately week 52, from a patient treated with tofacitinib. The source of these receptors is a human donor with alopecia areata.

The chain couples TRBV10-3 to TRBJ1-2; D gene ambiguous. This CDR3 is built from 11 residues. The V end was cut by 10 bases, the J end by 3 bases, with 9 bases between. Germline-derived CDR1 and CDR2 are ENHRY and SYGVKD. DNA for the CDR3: TGTGCCACCGCTGAGGACTATGGCTACACCTTC. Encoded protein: CATAEDYGYTF.

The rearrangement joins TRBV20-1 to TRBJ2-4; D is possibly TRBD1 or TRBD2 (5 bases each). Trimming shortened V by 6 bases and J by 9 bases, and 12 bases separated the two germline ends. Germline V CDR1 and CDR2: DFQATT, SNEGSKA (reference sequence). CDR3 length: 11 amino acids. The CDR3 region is CSARDRGIQYF. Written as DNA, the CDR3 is TGCAGTGCGAGGGACCGTGGCATTCAGTACTTC.

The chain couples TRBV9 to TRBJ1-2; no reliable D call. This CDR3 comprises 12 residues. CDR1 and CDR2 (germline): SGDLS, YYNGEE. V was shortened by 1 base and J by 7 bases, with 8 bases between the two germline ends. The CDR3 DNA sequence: TGTGCCAGCAGCGTATCCTCCGGTGGCTACACCTTC. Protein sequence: CASSVSSGGYTF. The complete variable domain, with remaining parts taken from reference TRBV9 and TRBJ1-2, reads DSGVTQTPKHLITATGQRVTLRCSPRSGDLSVYWYQQSLDQGLQFLIQYYNGEERAKGNILERFSAQQFPDLHSELNLSSLELGDSALYFCASSVSSGGYTFGSGTRLTVV.

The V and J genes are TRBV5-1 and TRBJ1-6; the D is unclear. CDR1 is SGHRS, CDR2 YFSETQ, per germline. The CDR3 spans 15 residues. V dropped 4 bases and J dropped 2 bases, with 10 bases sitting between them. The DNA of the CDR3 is TGCGCCAGCAGCAGGGAGAACACCTATAATTCACCCCTCCACTTT. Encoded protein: CASSRENTYNSPLHF.

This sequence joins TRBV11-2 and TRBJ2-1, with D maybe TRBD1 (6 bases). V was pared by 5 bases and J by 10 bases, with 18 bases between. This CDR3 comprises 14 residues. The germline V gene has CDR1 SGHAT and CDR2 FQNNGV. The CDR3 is CASSVGQTSEEQFF. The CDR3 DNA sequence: TGTGCCAGCAGCGTTGGACAGACCAGTGAGGAGCAGTTCTTC. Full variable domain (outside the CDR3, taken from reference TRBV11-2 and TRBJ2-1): EAGVAQSPRYKIIEKRQSVAFWCNPISGHATLYWYQQILGQGPKLLIQFQNNGVVDDSQLPKDRFSAERLKGVDSTLKIQPAKLEDSAVYLCASSVGQTSEEQFFGPGTRLTVL.

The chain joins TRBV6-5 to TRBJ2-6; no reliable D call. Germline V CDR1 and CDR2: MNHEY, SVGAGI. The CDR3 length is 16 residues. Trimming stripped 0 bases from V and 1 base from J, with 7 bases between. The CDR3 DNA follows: TGTGCCAGCAGTTACTCCAGGATATCTGGGGCCAACGTCCTGACTTTC. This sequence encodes CASSYSRISGANVLTF.

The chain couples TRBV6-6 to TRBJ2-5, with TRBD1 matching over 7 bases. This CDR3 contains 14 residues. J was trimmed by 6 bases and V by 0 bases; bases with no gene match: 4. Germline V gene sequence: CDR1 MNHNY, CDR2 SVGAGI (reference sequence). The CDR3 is CASSYSGGRKTQYF. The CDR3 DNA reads TGTGCCAGCAGTTACTCAGGGGGCCGGAAGACCCAGTACTTC.

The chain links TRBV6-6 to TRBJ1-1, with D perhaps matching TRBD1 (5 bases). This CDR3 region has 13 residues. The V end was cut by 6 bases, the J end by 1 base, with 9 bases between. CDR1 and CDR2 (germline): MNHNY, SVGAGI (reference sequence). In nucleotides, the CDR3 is TGTGCCAGCAGCAAGCAGGGGAACACTGAAGCTTTCTTT. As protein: CASSKQGNTEAFF.

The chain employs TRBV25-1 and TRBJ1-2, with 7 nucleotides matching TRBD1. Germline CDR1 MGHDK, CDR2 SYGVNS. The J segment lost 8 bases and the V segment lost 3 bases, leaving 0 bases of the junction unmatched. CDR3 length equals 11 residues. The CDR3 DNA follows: TGTGCCAGCAGTGAGGACAGGGGCTACACCTTC. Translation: CASSEDRGYTF.

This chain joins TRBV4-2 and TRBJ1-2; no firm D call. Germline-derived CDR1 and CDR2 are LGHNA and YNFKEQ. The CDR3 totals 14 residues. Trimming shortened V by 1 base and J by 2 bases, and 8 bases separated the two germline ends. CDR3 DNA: TGTGCCAGCAGCCAAGTTGGTGGGAACTATGGCTACACCTTC. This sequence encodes CASSQVGGNYGYTF.

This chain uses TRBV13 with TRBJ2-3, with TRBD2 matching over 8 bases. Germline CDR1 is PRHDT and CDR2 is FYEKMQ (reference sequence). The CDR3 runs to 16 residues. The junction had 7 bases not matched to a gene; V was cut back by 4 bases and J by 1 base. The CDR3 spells CASSSGSGLGTDTQYF. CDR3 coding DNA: TGTGCCAGCAGCTCCGGCTCGGGACTAGGCACAGATACGCAGTATTTT.

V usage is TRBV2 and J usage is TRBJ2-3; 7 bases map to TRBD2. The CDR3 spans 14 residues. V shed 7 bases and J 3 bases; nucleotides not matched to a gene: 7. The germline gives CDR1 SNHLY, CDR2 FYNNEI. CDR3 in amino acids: CASTSSGGTDTQYF. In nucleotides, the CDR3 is TGTGCCAGCACATCGTCCGGGGGGACAGATACGCAGTATTTT. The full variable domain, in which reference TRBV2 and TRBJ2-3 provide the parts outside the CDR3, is EPEVTQTPSHQVTQMGQEVILRCVPISNHLYFYWYRQILGQKVEFLVSFYNNEISEKSEIFDDQFSVERPDGSNFTLKIRSTKLEDSAMYFCASTSSGGTDTQYFGPGTRLTVL.

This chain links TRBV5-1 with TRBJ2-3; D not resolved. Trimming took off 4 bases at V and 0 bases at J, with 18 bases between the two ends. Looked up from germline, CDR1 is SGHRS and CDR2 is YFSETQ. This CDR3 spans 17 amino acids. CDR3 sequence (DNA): TGCGCCAGCAGCCCCGCTTTGGCAGGAGTTAGCACAGATACGCAGTATTTT. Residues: CASSPALAGVSTDTQYF.

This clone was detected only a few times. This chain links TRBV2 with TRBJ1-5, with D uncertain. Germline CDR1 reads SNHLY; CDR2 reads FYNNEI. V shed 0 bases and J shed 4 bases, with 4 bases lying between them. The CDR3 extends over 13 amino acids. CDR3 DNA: TGTGCCAGCAGTGAAGCGGGTAATCAGCCCCAGCATTTT. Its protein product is CASSEAGNQPQHF.

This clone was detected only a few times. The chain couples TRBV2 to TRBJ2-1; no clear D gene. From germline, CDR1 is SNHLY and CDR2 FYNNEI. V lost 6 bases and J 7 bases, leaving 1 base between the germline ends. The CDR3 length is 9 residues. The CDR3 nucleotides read TGTGCCAGCAGGAATGAGCAGTTCTTC. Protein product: CASRNEQFF.

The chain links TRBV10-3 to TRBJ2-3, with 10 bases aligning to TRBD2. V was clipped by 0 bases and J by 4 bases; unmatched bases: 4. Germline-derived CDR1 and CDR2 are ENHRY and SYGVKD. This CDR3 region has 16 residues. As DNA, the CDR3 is TGTGCCATCAGTGAGTCGGAGCGGGGGGGCCCAGATACGCAGTATTTT. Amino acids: CAISESERGGPDTQYF.

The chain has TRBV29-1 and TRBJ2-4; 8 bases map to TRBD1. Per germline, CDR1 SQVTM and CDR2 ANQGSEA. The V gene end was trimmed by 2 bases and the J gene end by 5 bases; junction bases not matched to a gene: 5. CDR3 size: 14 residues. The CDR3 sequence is CSVERQGAQNIQYF. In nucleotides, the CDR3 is TGCAGCGTTGAAAGGCAGGGGGCACAAAACATTCAGTACTTC.

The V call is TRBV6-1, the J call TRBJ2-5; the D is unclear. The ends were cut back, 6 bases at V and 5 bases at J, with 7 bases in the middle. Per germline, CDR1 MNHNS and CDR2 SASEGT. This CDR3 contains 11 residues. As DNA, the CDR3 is TGTGCCAGCAGGATAGGGGAGACCCAGTACTTC. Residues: CASRIGETQYF.

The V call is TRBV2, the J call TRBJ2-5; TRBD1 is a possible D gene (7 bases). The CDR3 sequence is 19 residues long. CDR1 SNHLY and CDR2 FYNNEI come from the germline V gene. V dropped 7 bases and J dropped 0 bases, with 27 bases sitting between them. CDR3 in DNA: TGTGCCAGCACCTATGGGAGGACAGGAGGTGGTATGTACCAAGAGACCCAGTACTTC. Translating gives CASTYGRTGGGMYQETQYF.

The CDR3 sequence: CSVLGLAGGYETQYF. The CDR3 DNA is TGCAGCGTTCTTGGACTAGCGGGGGGATATGAGACCCAGTACTTC. V usage is TRBV29-1 and J usage is TRBJ2-5; 14 nucleotides align to TRBD2. V shed 5 bases and J 5 bases; nucleotides not matched to a gene: 7. The CDR3 runs to 15 residues. Per germline, CDR1 SQVTM and CDR2 ANQGSEA.